Sequencing of this TCR beta chain was carried out in a study of shared clonotypes between healthy human individuals. Findings and limits, study-wide: Depth of sequencing was expected to influence donor clonotype sharing.

CDR1 and CDR2 from the germline V gene are SGHTA and FQGNSA. J lost 3 bases, V lost 2 bases, and 5 bases had no gene match. The length of the CDR3 is 17 residues. About this clone: Its antigen is not identified.

Assay used: immunoSEQ multiplex PCR; TCRdb lists only in-frame clones, some missing. The data show more than 900,000 clones, around 78% seen once. The rearrangement uses TRBV7-2 and TRBJ2-7; 15 bases line up with TRBD2. Sequenced material: memory CD4+ T cells from PBMCs. Subset indicated: CD45RA-negative fraction. The TCR sequence derives from a man aged 18 to 30 in good health. Some clones in this sample may be carry-over from other donors' samples. The CDR3 DNA is TGTGCCAGCAGCTTACTATGGACTAGCGGGAGGGACTACGAGCAGTACTTC. Amino acids: CASSLLWTSGRDYEQYF.